This TCR beta chain was profiled in a study of blood T cell repertoires in COVID-19. Trimming left V 7 bases short and J 4 bases short, with 12 bases between. The CDR3 spans 12 residues. Recruitment covered some 25 US areas and drew participants whose ages spanned roughly 18 to 89 years. In the authors' methods: Amplification of reference gene primers was used by the study to estimate nucleated cell counts. Libraries were prepared by immunoSEQ multiplex PCR; TCRdb keeps only in-frame clonotypes and omits some of them. The D gene and trimming were derived from the DNA, and the V and J assignments and clone size from that table. The sample consists of 320,000 or so clones, 75% to 90% of them appearing once.

Sequenced material: PBMCs or T cells enriched from blood (not recorded which). The TCR originated in a young man who had recovered from COVID-19. The chain carries TRBV5-3 and TRBJ2-7, with D unresolved. TRBV5-3 is an ORF, and what it does is uncertain. The CDR3 sequence is CARGRWAYEQYF. The CDR3 nucleotides are TGTGCCAGAGGCCGGTGGGCTTACGAGCAGTACTTC.